This T cell receptor (beta chain) came from a study of T cell repertoires in cytomegalovirus infection (dated by TCRdb to between 2017 and 2020). In the study overall: Alongside well-studied HLA-B-restricted epitopes, the peptide stimulations were aimed at recently identified HLA-C-restricted CMV epitopes, whose presentation resists viral immunomodulation. Because public TCR beta signatures pointed to carriage of CMV infection together with the matching HLA type, the HLA type of each donor mattered for the analysis. Study-level results and caveats: In the ex vivo response, HLA-C-restricted CMV-specific TCR beta clonotypes were dominant, and in two of eight donors the single most frequent clonotype came from this HLA-C-restricted group. Cumulative frequency of public TCR beta family members discriminated carriers of CMV infection plus the relevant HLA type in this cohort and an independent approximately 360-donor cohort.

The instrument was an Illumina HiSeq 1500. TCRdb reran the public reads through fastp at Q25 and MiXCR, keeping productive beta chains. Identical CDR3 protein sequences are pooled into one entry, listed with their most common genes and DNA. The sample has about 500,000 distinct CDR3 sequences on record, about 33% of them singletons. Of the sample, roughly 15% falls within the top ten clones. Spanning cysteine to phenylalanine, the CDR3 consists of 13 amino acids. The CDR3 DNA has 39 bases and is translated from base 1. Sequences SEHNR (CDR1) and FQNEAQ (CDR2) are obtained from the germline V gene (reference sequence). V gives up 5 bases and J gives up 3 bases, and the segment between their germline ends measures 10 bases. The treatment or condition tag for this specimen amounts to: in vitro stimulation with specific CMV peptide epitopes to enrich CMV-specific T cells. Points on this clonotype: Its antigen has not been determined. No base-level quality is on record; no much larger clone is a single base apart.

The material was cultured PBMCs, obtained from culture after CMV antigen stimulation. The sequence was obtained from a human donor in good health (CMV status not recorded). Some clones in this sample may be carry-over from other donors' samples. The chain is encoded by TRBV7-9 joined to TRBJ1-1, with the D gene not confidently named. The CDR3 here reads CASSPRYDTEAFF. Read as DNA, the sequence is TGTGCCAGCAGCCCCCGATACGACACTGAAGCTTTCTTT.